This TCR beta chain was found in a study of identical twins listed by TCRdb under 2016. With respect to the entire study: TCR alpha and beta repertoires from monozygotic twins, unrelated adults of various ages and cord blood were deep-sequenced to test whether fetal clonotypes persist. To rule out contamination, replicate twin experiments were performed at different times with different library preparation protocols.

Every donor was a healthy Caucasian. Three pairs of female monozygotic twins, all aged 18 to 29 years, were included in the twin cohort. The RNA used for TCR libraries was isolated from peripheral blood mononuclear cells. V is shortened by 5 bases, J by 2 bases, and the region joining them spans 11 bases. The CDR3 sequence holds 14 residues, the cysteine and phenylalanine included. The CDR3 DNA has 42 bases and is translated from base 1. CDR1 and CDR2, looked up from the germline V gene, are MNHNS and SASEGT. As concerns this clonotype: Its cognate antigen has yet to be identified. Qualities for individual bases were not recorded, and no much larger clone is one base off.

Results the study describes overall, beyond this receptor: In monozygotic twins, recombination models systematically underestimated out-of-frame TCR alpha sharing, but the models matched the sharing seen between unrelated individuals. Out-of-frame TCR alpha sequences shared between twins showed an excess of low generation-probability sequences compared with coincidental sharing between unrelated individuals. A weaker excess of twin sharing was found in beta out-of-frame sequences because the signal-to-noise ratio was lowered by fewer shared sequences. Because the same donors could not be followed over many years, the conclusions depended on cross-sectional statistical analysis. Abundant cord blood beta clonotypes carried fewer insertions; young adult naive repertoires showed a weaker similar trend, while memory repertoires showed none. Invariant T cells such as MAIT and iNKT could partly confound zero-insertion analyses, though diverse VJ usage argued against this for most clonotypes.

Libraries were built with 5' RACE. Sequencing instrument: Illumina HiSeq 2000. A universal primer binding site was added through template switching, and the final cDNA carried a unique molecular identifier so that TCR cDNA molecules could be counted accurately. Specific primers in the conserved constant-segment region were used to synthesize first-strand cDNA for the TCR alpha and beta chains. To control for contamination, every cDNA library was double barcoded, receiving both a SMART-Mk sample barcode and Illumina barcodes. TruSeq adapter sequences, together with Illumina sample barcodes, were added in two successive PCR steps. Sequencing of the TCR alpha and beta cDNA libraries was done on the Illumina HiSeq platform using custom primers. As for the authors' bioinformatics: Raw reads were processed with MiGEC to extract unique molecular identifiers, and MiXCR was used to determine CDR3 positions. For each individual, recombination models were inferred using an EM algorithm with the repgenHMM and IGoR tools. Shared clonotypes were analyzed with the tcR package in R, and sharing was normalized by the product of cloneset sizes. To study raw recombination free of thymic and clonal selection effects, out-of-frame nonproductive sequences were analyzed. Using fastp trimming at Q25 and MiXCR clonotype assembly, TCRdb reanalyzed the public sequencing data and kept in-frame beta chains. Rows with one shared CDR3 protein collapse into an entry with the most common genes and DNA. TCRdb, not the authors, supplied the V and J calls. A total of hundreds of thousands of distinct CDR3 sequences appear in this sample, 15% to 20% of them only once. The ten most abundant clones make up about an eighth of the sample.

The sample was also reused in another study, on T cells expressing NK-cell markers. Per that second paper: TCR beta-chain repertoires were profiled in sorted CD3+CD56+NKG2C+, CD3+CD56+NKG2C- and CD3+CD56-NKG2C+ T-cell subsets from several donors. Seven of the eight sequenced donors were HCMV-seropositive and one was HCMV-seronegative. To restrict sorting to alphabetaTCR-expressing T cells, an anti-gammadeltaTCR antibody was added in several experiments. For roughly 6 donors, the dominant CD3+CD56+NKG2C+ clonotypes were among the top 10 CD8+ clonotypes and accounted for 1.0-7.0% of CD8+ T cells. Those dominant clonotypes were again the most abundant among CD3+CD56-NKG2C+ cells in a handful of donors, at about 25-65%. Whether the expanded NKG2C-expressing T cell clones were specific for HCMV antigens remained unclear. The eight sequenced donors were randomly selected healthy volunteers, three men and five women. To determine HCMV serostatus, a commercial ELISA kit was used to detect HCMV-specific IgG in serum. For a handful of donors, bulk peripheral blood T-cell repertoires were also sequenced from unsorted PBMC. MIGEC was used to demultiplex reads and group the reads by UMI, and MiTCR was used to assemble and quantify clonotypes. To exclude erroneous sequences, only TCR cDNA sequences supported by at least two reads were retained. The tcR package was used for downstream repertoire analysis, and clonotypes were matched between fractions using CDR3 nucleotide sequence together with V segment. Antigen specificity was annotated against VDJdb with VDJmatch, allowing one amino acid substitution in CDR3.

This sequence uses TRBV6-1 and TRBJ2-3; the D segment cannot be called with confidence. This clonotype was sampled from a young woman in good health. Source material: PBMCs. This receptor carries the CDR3 CASSPTYPTDTQYF. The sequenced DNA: TGTGCCAGCAGTCCTACCTACCCCACAGATACGCAGTATTTT.